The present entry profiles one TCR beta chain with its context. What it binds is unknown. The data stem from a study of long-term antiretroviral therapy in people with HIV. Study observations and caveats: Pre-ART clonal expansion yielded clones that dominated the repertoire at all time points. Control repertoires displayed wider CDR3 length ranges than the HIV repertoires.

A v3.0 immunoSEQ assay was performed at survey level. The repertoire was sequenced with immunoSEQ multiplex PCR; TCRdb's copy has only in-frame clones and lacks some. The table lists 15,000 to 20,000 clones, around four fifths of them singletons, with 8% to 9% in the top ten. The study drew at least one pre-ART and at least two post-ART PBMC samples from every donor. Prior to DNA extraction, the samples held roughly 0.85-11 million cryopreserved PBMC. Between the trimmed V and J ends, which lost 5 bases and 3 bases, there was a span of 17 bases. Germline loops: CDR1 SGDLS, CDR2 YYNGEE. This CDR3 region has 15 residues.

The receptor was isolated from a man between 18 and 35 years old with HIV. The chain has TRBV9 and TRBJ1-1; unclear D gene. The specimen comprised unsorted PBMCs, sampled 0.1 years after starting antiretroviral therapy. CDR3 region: CASRPGPSPYTEAFF. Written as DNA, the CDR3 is TGTGCCAGCAGACCCGGACCTTCACCATACACTGAAGCTTTCTTT.